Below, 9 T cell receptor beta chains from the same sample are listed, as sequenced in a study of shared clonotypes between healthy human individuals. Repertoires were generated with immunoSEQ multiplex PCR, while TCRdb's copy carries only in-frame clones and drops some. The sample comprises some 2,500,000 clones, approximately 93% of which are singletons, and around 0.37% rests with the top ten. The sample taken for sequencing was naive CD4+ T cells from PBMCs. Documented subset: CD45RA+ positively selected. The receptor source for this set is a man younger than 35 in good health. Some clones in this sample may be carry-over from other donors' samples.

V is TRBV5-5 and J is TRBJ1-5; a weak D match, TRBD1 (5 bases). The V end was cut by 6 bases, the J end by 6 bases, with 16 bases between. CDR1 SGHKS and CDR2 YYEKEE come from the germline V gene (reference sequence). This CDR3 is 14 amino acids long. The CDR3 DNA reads TGTGCCAGCAACCAGGGAGTCTCAGGTCAGCCCCAGCATTTT. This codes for CASNQGVSGQPQHF.

Here the CDR3 DNA reads TGTGCCAGCAGCTTATCGTTCCACCGTCCAGAGACCCAGTACTTC. Residues: CASSLSFHRPETQYF. The genes are TRBV7-8 and TRBJ2-5; D not certain. Trimming took 2 bases from V and 4 from J, leaving 14 bases between them. The CDR3 has 15 amino acids. The germline V gene has CDR1 SGHVS and CDR2 FQNEAQ.

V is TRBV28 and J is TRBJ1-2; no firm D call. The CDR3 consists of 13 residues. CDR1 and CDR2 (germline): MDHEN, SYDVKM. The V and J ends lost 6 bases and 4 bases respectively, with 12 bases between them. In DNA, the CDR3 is TGTGCCAGCAGACAAGGGCTGAGCTATGGCTACACCTTC. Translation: CASRQGLSYGYTF.

The CDR3 sequence: CASSPPRGLGSDGYTF. The CDR3 coding sequence is TGTGCCAGCTCACCCCCCCGCGGGCTCGGTTCGGATGGCTACACCTTC. This rearrangement joins TRBV7-9 to TRBJ1-2, with D unclear. V gave up 8 bases and J gave up 6 bases, with 25 bases separating them. This CDR3 has 16 amino acids. CDR1 and CDR2 (germline): SEHNR, FQNEAQ (reference sequence).

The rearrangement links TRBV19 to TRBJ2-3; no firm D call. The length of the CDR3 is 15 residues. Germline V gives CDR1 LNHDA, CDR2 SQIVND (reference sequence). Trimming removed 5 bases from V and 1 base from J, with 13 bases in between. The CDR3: CASSPYQAGTDTQYF. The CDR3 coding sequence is TGTGCCAGTAGTCCTTATCAGGCGGGCACAGATACGCAGTATTTT.

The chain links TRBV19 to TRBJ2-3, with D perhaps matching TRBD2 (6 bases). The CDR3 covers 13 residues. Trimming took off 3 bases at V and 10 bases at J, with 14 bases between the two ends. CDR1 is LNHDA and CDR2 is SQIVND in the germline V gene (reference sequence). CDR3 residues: CASSIGTSGAQYF. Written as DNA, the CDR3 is TGTGCCAGTAGTATCGGAACCTCGGGGGCGCAGTATTTT.

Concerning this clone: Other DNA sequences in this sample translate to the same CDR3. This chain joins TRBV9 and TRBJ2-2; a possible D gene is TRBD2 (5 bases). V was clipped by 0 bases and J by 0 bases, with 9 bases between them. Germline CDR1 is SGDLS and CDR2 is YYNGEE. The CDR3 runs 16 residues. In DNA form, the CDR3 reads TGTGCCAGCAGCGTAGGCGGAGGACCGAACACCGGGGAGCTGTTTTTT. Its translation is CASSVGGGPNTGELFF.

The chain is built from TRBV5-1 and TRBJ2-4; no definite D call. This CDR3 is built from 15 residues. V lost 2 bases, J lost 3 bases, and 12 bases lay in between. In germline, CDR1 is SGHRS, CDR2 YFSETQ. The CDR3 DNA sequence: TGCGCCAGCAGCTTCCCGCTCGACGGCAAAAACATTCAGTACTTC. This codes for CASSFPLDGKNIQYF.

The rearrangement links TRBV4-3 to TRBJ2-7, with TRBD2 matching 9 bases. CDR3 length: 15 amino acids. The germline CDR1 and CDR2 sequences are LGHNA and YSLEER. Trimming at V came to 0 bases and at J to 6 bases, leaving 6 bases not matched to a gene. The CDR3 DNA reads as TGCGCCAGCAGCCAAGATTTGGCGGGAGGGCTCGAGCAGTACTTC. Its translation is CASSQDLAGGLEQYF.